This T cell receptor beta chain derives from a study of T cell changes during pregnancy in multiple sclerosis. Produced via immunoSEQ multiplex PCR; TCRdb's table is partial and in-frame only. The data contain some 75,000 clones, roughly 96% of them seen just once; the ten biggest clones take up roughly 1.1%. The CDR3 has 15 amino acids. The ends were cut back, 1 base at V and 3 bases at J, with 13 bases in the middle. Germline assignment: CDR1 SGHTA and CDR2 FQGNSA. The chain uses TRBV7-2 and TRBJ2-7; D might be TRBD2 (6 bases). This receptor was identified in a female donor with multiple sclerosis, enrolled in a pregnancy study. Sequencing was performed on peripheral blood, taken in the second trimester of pregnancy. DNA for the CDR3: TGTGCCAGCAGCTTAGAGAGACTAGTTAGCTACGAGCAGTACTTC. Its translation is CASSLERLVSYEQYF.